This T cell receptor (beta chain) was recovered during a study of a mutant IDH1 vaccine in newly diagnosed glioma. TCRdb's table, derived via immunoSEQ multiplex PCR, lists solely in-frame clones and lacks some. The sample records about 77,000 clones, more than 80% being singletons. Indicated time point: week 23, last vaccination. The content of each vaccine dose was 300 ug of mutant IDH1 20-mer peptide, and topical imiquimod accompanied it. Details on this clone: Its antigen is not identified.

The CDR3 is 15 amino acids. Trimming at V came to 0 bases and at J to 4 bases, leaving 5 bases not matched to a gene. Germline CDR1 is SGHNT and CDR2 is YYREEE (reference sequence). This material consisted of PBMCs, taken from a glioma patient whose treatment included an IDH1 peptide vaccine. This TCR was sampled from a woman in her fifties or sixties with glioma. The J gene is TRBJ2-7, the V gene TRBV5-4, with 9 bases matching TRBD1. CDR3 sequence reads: CASSLGGTGIYEQYF. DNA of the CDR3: TGTGCCAGCAGCTTGGGGGGGACAGGGATATACGAGCAGTACTTC.